This TCR beta chain comes out of a study of T cell clones after liver transplantation. Study-level background: Samples came from ITN030ST, which attempted immunosuppression withdrawal within 2 years of liver transplantation. Samples came pre-transplant, pre-randomization before withdrawal, and post-randomization after withdrawal ended.

The repertoire was sequenced with immunoSEQ multiplex PCR; TCRdb's copy has only in-frame clones and lacks some. The sample has under 10,000 clones; over 70% are singletons. The input for sequencing was CD8+ T cells from blood, taken before liver transplant. The source is a human donor who received a liver transplant.

CDR3 bases: TGTGCCAGCAGTTTATCGACAGGGGGGGTTCAGCCCCAGCATTTT. Protein sequence: CASSLSTGGVQPQHF. The chain links TRBV27 to TRBJ1-5; TRBD1 aligns across 9 bases. V shed 0 bases and J 6 bases; nucleotides not matched to a gene: 3. Germline CDR1 and CDR2: MNHEY and SMNVEV (reference sequence). There are 15 residues in the CDR3.